This T cell receptor beta chain was recorded in a study of CD8 T cells in ankylosing spondylitis. As concerns this clonotype: Its antigen is currently unknown.

Notes on the study in general: Within matched ankylosing spondylitis synovial fluid, disease-linked clones were reportedly significantly enriched. CD8+ by phenotype, disease-linked clones were relatively rare in peripheral blood. The study identified a TCR beta motif of several highly homologous variants that appeared characteristic of ankylosing spondylitis blood.

Researchers built TCR beta libraries using quantitative 5'-RACE with molecular barcodes. Via MiXCR, TCRdb re-called the 5' RACE reads, giving one row per CDR3 protein. The sample contains about 340,000 distinct CDR3 sequences, 14% to 15% of which appear only once. The clonotype was recovered from a male donor with ankylosing spondylitis or in good health (not recorded which). The specimen was blood, either unsorted or a sorted T cell fraction (not recorded which).

Here the CDR3 reads CASSYSLALSYNEQFF. The CDR3 DNA is TGTGCCAGCAGTTACTCCCTAGCCCTATCATACAATGAGCAGTTCTTC. The chain has TRBV6-5 and TRBJ2-1, with D possibly matching TRBD2 (5 bases). This CDR3 is 16 amino acids long. Germline values: CDR1 MNHEY, CDR2 SVGAGI. V was cut by 0 bases and J by 4 bases, with 13 bases left in between.